This T cell receptor (delta chain) was recovered during a study of gamma-delta chains in newborns, infants, children. The overall study: Microbial exposure reportedly drives polyclonal innate γδ T cell expansion after birth.

With CATT, TCRdb re-called clones from the reads. The sample includes approximately 11,000 delta-chain clones, approximately 9% of them seen just once. This sequence was found in a child who was a newborn, infant or young child, either healthy, febrile or measles-vaccinated (not recorded which). Sequenced material: blood.

CDR3 region: CACDIMPDPLGEDTDKLIF. CDR3 nucleotides: TGTGCCTGTGACATAATGCCGGATCCGTTGGGGGAAGACACCGATAAACTCATCTTT. The gene calls are TRDV2 and TRDJ1, with TRDD3 matching over 7 bases. The germline gives CDR1 GEAIGNYY, CDR2 EKD. CDR3 length: 19 residues. With V trimmed by 2 bases and J by 0 bases, 17 bases remained unmatched.